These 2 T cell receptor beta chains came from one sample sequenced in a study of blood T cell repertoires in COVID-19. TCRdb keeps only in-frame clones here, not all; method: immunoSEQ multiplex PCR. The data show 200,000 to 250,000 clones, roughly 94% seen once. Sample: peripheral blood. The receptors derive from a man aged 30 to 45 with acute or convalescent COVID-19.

CDR3 DNA sequence: TGTGCCAGCAGTGAACAGGGATCTCTTAACTATGGCTACACCTTC. Translation gives CASSEQGSLNYGYTF. V is TRBV25-1 and J is TRBJ1-2, with a weak D call TRBD1 (5 bases). Germline V gives CDR1 MGHDK, CDR2 SYGVNS. This CDR3 contains 15 residues. V was cut by 2 bases and J by 1 base, with 11 bases left in between.

The DNA for the CDR3 is TGTGCCAGCAGAAGACAGGGGGGCACTGAAGCTTTCTTT. As protein: CASRRQGGTEAFF. The gene calls are TRBV27 and TRBJ1-1, with 9 positions matching TRBD1. The CDR3 loop spans 13 amino acids. The V gene's germline CDR1 is MNHEY and CDR2 SMNVEV (reference sequence). The ends lost 6 bases at V and 4 bases at J; junction bases unmatched: 3.